The subject of this entry is one T cell receptor beta chain. Its matching antigen is unknown. The CDR3 runs to 13 residues. Trimming removed 11 bases from V and 0 bases from J; junction bases left unmatched: 6. The V gene's germline CDR1 is MNHEY and CDR2 SVGAGI. The data are from a study of cytomegalovirus exposure and HLA in healthy donors. Study-wide points: The study found most TCR sequences rare, yet found some public TCRs in many donors. Most TCR beta V segments were productive about 90% or about 30% of the time in an earlier analysis. There was a cluster of highly shared sequence variants that was likely a sequencing artifact.

PCR used 60 Vbeta primers and 13 Jbeta primers. The method was immunoSEQ multiplex PCR; TCRdb's version includes in-frame clones alone and lacks a portion of them. Of some 190,000 clones listed, around 82% are singletons. The chain combines TRBV6-5 with TRBJ2-7, with 8 nucleotides matching TRBD1. The sequenced material came from PBMCs. The sequence was collected from a man aged 35-49 years in good health and CMV-seropositive. The CDR3 sequence: CAARDRSSYEQYF. The CDR3, as DNA: TGTGCCGCCCGGGACAGGAGCTCCTACGAGCAGTACTTC.